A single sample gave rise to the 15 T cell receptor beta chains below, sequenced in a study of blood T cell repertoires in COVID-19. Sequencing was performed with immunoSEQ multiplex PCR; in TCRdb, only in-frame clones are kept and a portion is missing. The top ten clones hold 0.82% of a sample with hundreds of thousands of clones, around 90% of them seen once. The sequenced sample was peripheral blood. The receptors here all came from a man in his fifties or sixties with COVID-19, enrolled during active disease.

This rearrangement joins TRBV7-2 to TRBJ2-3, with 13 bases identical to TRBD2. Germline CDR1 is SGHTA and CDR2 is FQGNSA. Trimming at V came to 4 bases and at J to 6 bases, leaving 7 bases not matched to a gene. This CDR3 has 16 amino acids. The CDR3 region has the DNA TGTGCCAGCAGCTGGGGACTAGCGGGGACCGGGGATACGCAGTATTTT. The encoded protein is CASSWGLAGTGDTQYF.

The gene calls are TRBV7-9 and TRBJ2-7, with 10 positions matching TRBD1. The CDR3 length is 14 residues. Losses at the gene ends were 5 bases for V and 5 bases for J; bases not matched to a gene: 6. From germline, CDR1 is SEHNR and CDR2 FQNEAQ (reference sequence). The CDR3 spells CASSHRQGAHEQYF. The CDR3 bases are TGTGCCAGCAGCCACCGACAGGGGGCCCACGAGCAGTACTTC.

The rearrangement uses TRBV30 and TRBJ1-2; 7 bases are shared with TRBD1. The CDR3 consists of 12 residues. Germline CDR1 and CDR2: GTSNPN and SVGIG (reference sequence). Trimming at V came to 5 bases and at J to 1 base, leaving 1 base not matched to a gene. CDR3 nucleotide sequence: TGTGCCTGGGACAGGGATAACTATGGCTACACCTTC. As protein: CAWDRDNYGYTF.

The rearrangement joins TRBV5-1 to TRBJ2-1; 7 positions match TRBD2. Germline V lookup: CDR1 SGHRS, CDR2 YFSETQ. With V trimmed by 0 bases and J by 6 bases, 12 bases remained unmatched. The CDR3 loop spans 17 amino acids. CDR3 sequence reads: CASSLEAWRERGNEQFF. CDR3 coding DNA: TGCGCCAGCAGCTTGGAAGCATGGCGGGAGCGGGGCAATGAGCAGTTCTTC.

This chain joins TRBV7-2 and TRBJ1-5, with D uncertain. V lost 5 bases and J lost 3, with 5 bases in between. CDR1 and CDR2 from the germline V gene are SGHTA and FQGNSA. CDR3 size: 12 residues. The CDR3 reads CASSRDNQPQHF. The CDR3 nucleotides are TGTGCCAGCAGCCGCGACAATCAGCCCCAGCATTTT.

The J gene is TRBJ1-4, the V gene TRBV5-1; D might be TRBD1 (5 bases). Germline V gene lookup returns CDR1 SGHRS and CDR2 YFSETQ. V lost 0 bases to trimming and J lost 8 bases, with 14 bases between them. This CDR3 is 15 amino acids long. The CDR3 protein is CASSLGQQVTEKLFF. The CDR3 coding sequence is TGCGCCAGCAGCTTGGGACAGCAGGTCACAGAAAAACTGTTTTTT.

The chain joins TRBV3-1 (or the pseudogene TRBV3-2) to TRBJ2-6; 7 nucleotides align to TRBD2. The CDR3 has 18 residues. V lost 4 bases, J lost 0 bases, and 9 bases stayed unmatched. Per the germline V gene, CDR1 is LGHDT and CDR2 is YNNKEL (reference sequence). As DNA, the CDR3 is TGTGCCAGCAGCCCGAAGCGGGACCGCATCTCTGGGGCCAACGTCCTGACTTTC. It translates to CASSPKRDRISGANVLTF.

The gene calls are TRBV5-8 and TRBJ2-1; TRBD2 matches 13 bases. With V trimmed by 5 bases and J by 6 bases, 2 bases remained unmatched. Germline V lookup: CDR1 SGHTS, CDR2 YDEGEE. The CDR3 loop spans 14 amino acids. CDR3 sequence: CASRWTSGSNEQFF. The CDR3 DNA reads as TGTGCCAGCAGGTGGACTAGCGGGAGCAATGAGCAGTTCTTC.

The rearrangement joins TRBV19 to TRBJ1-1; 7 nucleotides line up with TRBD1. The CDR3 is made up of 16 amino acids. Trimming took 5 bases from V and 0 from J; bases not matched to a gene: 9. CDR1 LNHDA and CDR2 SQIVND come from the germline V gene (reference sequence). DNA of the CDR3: TGTGCCAGTAGTGCCCCCCTGACAGGGCTGAACACTGAAGCTTTCTTT. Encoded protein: CASSAPLTGLNTEAFF.

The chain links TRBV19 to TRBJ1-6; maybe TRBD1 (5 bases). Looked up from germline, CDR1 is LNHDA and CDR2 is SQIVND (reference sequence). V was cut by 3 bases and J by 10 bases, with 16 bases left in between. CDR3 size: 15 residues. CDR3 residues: CASSMPAAKGSPLHF. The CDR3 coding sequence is TGTGCCAGTAGTATGCCAGCTGCCAAGGGGTCACCCCTCCACTTT. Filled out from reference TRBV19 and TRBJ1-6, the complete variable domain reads DGGITQSPKYLFRKEGQNVTLSCEQNLNHDAMYWYRQDPGQGLRLIYYSQIVNDFQKGDIAEGYSVSREKKESFPLTVTSAQKNPTAFYLCASSMPAAKGSPLHFGNGTRLTVT.

CDR3 amino acids: CASSLLPPGASSGVSGNTIYF. As DNA, the CDR3 is TGTGCCAGCAGTCTCCTTCCTCCAGGGGCTTCCAGTGGGGTCTCTGGAAACACCATATATTTT. J is TRBJ1-3 and V is TRBV27; the D gene is possibly TRBD1 (6 bases). The CDR3 sequence is 21 residues long. V shed 5 bases and J shed 0 bases, with 29 bases lying between them. Germline CDR1 MNHEY, CDR2 SMNVEV (reference sequence).

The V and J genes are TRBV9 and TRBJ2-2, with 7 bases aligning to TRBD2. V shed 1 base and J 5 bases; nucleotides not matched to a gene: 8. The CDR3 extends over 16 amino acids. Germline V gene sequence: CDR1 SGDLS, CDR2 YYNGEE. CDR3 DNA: TGTGCCAGCAGCGTAACGCAGCGGGGTAAAACCGGGGAGCTGTTTTTT. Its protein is CASSVTQRGKTGELFF.

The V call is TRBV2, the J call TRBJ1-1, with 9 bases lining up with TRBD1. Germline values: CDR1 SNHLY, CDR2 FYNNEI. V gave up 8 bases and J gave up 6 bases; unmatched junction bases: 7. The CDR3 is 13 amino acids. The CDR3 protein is CASLPGQGSEAFF. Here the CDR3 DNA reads TGTGCCAGCCTCCCCGGACAGGGGTCTGAAGCTTTCTTT.

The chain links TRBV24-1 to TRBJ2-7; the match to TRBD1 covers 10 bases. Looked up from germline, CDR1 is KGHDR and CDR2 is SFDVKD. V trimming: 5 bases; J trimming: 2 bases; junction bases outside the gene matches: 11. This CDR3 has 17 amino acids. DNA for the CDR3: TGTGCCACCAGTGCCGTGGGCGGGACAGGGGTAACCTACGAGCAGTACTTC. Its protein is CATSAVGGTGVTYEQYF.

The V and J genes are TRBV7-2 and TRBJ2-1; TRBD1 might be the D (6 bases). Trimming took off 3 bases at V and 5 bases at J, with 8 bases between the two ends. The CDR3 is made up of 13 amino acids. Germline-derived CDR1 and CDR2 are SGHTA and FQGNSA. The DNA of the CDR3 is TGTGCCAGCAGCTTCGGACAGAACAATGAGCAGTTCTTC. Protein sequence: CASSFGQNNEQFF.